This entry lists 20 T cell receptor beta chains sequenced from one sample in a study of T-cell reconstitution after alpha-beta-depleted transplantation in children. For TCRbeta, the library was prepared with unique molecular identifiers. TCRdb redid the calling of the PCR reads with MiXCR, one entry per CDR3 protein. The sample gives more than 500,000 distinct CDR3 sequences, over 10% of which show up once; about 14% is in the top ten. This specimen consisted of PBMCs, mostly from graft donor cells, obtained 180 days after TCRalphabeta/CD19-depleted stem cell transplant. The receptors here all came from a female patient aged 2-9 years who had a stem cell transplant for aplastic anemia, so the T cells may come from the graft donor.

This clonotype was observed many times. The rearrangement uses TRBV20-1 and TRBJ2-1, with D perhaps TRBD2 (6 bases). Germline lookup yields CDR1 DFQATT and CDR2 SNEGSKA (reference sequence). The CDR3 is 14 amino acids. CDR3 residues: CTIPAGSSYNEQFF. The CDR3 bases are TGCACCATCCCAGCGGGCAGCTCCTACAATGAGCAGTTCTTC.

At least ten counts were recorded for this clonotype. J is TRBJ2-2 and V is TRBV5-6; D may be TRBD2 (6 bases). Germline V CDR1 and CDR2: SGHDT, YYEEEE. Between the trimmed V and J ends, which lost 4 bases and 5 bases, there was a span of 18 bases. CDR3 size: 16 residues. CDR3: CASSLGTGPRTGELFF. The CDR3 nucleotides are TGTGCCAGCAGCCTCGGGACTGGACCGAGAACCGGGGAGCTGTTTTTT.

The chain is built from TRBV20-1 and TRBJ2-3; 15 bases fit TRBD2. The V and J ends lost 5 bases and 11 bases, in that order; junction bases with no gene match: 17. CDR3 length: 17 amino acids. Germline lookup yields CDR1 DFQATT and CDR2 SNEGSKA (reference sequence). The CDR3 bases are TGCAGTGCTGAAGGACTAGCGGGAGGGCCCGCATACGGGAGGCAGTATTTT. It is translated as CSAEGLAGGPAYGRQYF.

This clonotype appeared a few times. The chain is built from TRBV28 and TRBJ2-1; 9 positions match TRBD2. Per the germline V gene, CDR1 is MDHEN and CDR2 is SYDVKM. Losses at the gene ends were 2 bases for V and 3 bases for J; bases not matched to a gene: 5. This CDR3 comprises 16 residues. CDR3 nucleotide sequence: TGTGCCAGCAGTTTAGCGGGAGGGCCCTACTACAATGAGCAGTTCTTC. As protein: CASSLAGGPYYNEQFF. Filled out from reference TRBV28 and TRBJ2-1, the complete variable domain reads DVKVTQSSRYLVKRTGEKVFLECVQDMDHENMFWYRQDPGLGLRLIYFSYDVKMKEKGDIPEGYSVSREKKERFSLILESASTNQTSMYLCASSLAGGPYYNEQFFGPGTRLTVL.

The chain employs TRBV9 and TRBJ2-1; tentatively, D is TRBD2 (5 bases). The germline gives CDR1 SGDLS, CDR2 YYNGEE. The CDR3 runs to 14 residues. V was pared by 0 bases and J by 6 bases, with 10 bases between. Here the CDR3 DNA reads TGTGCCAGCAGCGTAGAGCGGAACTTCAATGAGCAGTTCTTC. Translated, it gives CASSVERNFNEQFF.

The chain has TRBV5-1 and TRBJ2-1; D might be TRBD1 (6 bases). V lost 0 bases, J lost 4 bases, and 14 bases lay in between. The CDR3 runs 16 residues. CDR1 and CDR2 from the germline V gene are SGHRS and YFSETQ. The CDR3 bases are TGCGCCAGCAGCTTGGAAGGGGGAGTGGGGTACAATGAGCAGTTCTTC. As protein: CASSLEGGVGYNEQFF.

Here the CDR3 DNA reads TGTGCCAGCTCACCCGAGGGAGATCCCTACAATGAGCAGTTCTTC. Encoded protein: CASSPEGDPYNEQFF. This chain connects TRBV18 to TRBJ2-1, with a weak D call TRBD2 (5 bases). The CDR3 totals 15 residues. Germline V gene sequence: CDR1 KGHSH, CDR2 LQKENI. V gave up 3 bases and J gave up 2 bases, with 11 bases separating them.

This clonotype turned up a few times. This chain connects TRBV27 to TRBJ2-7; tentative D call: TRBD2 (5 bases). V was trimmed by 2 bases and J by 0 bases, leaving 11 bases between them. Germline V gene data show CDR1 as MNHEY and CDR2 as SMNVEV (reference sequence). The CDR3 is made up of 15 amino acids. This chain's CDR3 is CASSLGGWSSYEQYF. The DNA of the CDR3 is TGTGCCAGCAGTTTAGGCGGGTGGAGCTCCTACGAGCAGTACTTC.

The chain combines TRBV29-1 with TRBJ2-1; a possible D gene is TRBD2 (6 bases). There are 12 residues in the CDR3. Looked up from germline, CDR1 is SQVTM and CDR2 is ANQGSEA. V was pared by 8 bases and J by 6 bases, with 14 bases between. In DNA, the CDR3 is TGCAGCCCCCGGGTGGGGGGCAATGAGCAGTTCTTC. Translated, it gives CSPRVGGNEQFF.

This chain joins TRBV12-3 or TRBV12-4 and TRBJ1-6, with TRBD1 as a possible D gene (6 bases). This CDR3 is 16 amino acids long. V was trimmed by 6 bases and J by 0 bases, leaving 12 bases between them. The CDR3 sequence: CASRLGQFSYNSPLHF. The DNA for the CDR3 is TGTGCCAGCAGACTCGGACAGTTCTCCTATAATTCACCCCTCCACTTT.

V and J are TRBV28 and TRBJ1-5; D might be TRBD1 (5 bases). The CDR3 consists of 17 residues. The V gene lost 7 bases and the J gene lost 2 bases, with 21 bases spanning the gap. The V gene's germline CDR1 is MDHEN and CDR2 SYDVKM. The DNA of the CDR3 is TGTGCCAGCACCATCGAATCCGCCTGGGGGGGCAATCAGCCCCAGCATTTT. Translating gives CASTIESAWGGNQPQHF.

This clonotype was observed a few times. The gene calls are TRBV28 and TRBJ2-7, with unresolved D. Germline V gene data show CDR1 as MDHEN and CDR2 as SYDVKM. The CDR3 covers 14 residues. The V end was cut by 3 bases, the J end by 2 bases, with 11 bases between. The DNA for the CDR3 is TGTGCCAGCAGTTTTCATCGGTGGGCCTACGAGCAGTACTTC. Protein product: CASSFHRWAYEQYF. Full variable domain (remainder filled in from reference TRBV28 and TRBJ2-7): DVKVTQSSRYLVKRTGEKVFLECVQDMDHENMFWYRQDPGLGLRLIYFSYDVKMKEKGDIPEGYSVSREKKERFSLILESASTNQTSMYLCASSFHRWAYEQYFGPGTRLTVT.

The chain employs TRBV4-1 and TRBJ1-5; TRBD1 might be the D (5 bases). CDR3 size: 15 residues. V gave up 2 bases and J gave up 7 bases, with 15 bases separating them. The germline V gene has CDR1 MGHRA and CDR2 YSYEKL. CDR3 nucleotides: TGCGCCAGCAGCCAATTGAAAGGGGAGAGCCAGCCCCAGCATTTT. Its protein is CASSQLKGESQPQHF.

The genes are TRBV2 and TRBJ2-4, with no clear D. The V end was cut by 3 bases, the J end by 5 bases, with 17 bases between. From germline, CDR1 is SNHLY and CDR2 FYNNEI. The CDR3 is made up of 16 amino acids. The CDR3 DNA reads as TGTGCCAGCAGTGAGTCCCCAGGCCCGACTCAAAACATTCAGTACTTC. Translated, it gives CASSESPGPTQNIQYF. The variable domain in full, with the rest retrieved from reference TRBV2 and TRBJ2-4, is EPEVTQTPSHQVTQMGQEVILRCVPISNHLYFYWYRQILGQKVEFLVSFYNNEISEKSEIFDDQFSVERPDGSNFTLKIRSTKLEDSAMYFCASSESPGPTQNIQYFGAGTRLSVL.

This clonotype appeared once. The gene calls are TRBV5-1 and TRBJ2-2, with TRBD1 identical over 9 bases. From germline, CDR1 is SGHRS and CDR2 YFSETQ. V lost 4 bases and J lost 1; bases outside the gene matches: 5. The CDR3 is made up of 16 amino acids. CDR3 sequence (DNA): TGCGCCAGCAGCCTCAAGGGACAGGGGAACACCGGGGAGCTGTTTTTT. Amino acids: CASSLKGQGNTGELFF. Together with reference TRBV5-1 and TRBJ2-2, the CDR3 gives the full variable domain: KAGVTQTPRYLIKTRGQQVTLSCSPISGHRSVSWYQQTPGQGLQFLFEYFSETQRNKGNFPGRFSGRQFSNSRSEMNVSTLELGDSALYLCASSLKGQGNTGELFFGEGSRLTVL.

The chain recombines TRBV5-1 with TRBJ2-7; no clear D gene. The CDR3 covers 13 residues. Trimming removed 0 bases from V and 3 bases from J, with 7 bases in between. The germline gives CDR1 SGHRS, CDR2 YFSETQ. CDR3 bases: TGCGCCAGCAGCTTGGACTCGTACTACGAGCAGTACGTC. Protein product: CASSLDSYYEQYV.

The V call is TRBV20-1, the J call TRBJ2-3; possible D gene TRBD1, 6 bases. V lost 1 base to trimming and J lost 7 bases, with 15 bases between them. This CDR3 is 14 amino acids long. Per the germline V gene, CDR1 is DFQATT and CDR2 is SNEGSKA (reference sequence). CDR3 loop: CSARGRGPKYTQYF. CDR3 in DNA: TGCAGTGCTAGAGGCAGGGGACCCAAGTATACGCAGTATTTT.

This clonotype has only a few counts. The CDR3 region is CASSLEEGRTYEQYF. The DNA for the CDR3 is TGTGCCAGCAGCTTAGAGGAAGGACGGACATACGAGCAGTACTTC. V usage is TRBV7-8 and J usage is TRBJ2-7, with D possibly being TRBD1 (5 bases). V lost 1 base to trimming and J lost 4 bases, with 14 bases between them. The CDR3 consists of 15 residues. In germline, CDR1 is SGHVS, CDR2 FQNEAQ. The full variable domain, rest sourced from reference TRBV7-8 and TRBJ2-7, is GAGVSQSPRYKVAKRGQDVALRCDPISGHVSLFWYQQALGQGPEFLTYFQNEAQLDKSGLPSDRFFAERPEGSVSTLKIQRTQQEDSAVYLCASSLEEGRTYEQYFGPGTRLTVT.

This clonotype was found many times. The chain links TRBV5-1 to TRBJ2-7; 13 bases agree with TRBD2. V gave up 0 bases and J gave up 3 bases; unmatched junction bases: 9. Germline V gene sequence: CDR1 SGHRS, CDR2 YFSETQ. The CDR3 extends over 18 amino acids. The CDR3 nucleotides read TGCGCCAGCAGCTTGGACAGGACTAGCGGGAGAAAGTTCTACGAGCAGTACGTC. This translates into CASSLDRTSGRKFYEQYV.

The chain carries TRBV7-9 and TRBJ1-5; 8 nucleotides align to TRBD1. Per germline, CDR1 SEHNR and CDR2 FQNEAQ (reference sequence). There are 15 residues in the CDR3. With V trimmed by 4 bases and J by 5 bases, 7 bases remained unmatched. Written as DNA, the CDR3 is TGTGCCAGCAGCTCCTTCCCGGGACAGGATCAGCCCCAGCATTTT. Its protein is CASSSFPGQDQPQHF.